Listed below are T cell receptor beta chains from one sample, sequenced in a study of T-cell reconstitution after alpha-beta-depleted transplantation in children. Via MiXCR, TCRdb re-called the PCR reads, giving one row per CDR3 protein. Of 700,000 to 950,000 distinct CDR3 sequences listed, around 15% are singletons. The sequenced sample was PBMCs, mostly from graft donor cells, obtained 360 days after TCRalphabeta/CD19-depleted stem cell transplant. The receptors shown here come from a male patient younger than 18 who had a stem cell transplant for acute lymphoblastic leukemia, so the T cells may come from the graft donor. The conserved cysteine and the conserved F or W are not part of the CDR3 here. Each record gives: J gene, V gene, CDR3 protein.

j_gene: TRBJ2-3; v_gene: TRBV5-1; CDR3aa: ASSWRLRREGPDTQY
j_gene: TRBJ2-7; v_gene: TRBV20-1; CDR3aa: SARDRLTTYEQY
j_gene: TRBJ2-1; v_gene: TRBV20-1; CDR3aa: SARSGRAGEQF
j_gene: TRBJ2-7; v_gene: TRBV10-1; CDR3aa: ASSDGQGHLYEQY
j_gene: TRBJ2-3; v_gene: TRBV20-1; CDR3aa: SAGGLAGGPRDTQY
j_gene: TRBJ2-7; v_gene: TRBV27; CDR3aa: ASSRDRVSYEQY
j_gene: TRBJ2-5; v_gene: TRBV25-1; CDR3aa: ASSDPVNARETQY
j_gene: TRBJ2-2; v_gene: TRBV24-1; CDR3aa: ATSDFTSSNTGELF
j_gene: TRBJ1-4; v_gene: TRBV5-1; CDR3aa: ASSLQSTGAPSTNEKLF
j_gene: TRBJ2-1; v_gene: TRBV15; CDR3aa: ATSPYSGAYNEQF
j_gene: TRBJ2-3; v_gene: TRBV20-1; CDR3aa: SAIPTLAASTDTQY
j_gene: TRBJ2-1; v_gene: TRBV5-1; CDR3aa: ASSLIDNEQF
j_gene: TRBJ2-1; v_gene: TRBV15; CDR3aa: ATSRPRQGAGLANNEQF
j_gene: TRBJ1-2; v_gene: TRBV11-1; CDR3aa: ASSPGGGTNQPNYGYT